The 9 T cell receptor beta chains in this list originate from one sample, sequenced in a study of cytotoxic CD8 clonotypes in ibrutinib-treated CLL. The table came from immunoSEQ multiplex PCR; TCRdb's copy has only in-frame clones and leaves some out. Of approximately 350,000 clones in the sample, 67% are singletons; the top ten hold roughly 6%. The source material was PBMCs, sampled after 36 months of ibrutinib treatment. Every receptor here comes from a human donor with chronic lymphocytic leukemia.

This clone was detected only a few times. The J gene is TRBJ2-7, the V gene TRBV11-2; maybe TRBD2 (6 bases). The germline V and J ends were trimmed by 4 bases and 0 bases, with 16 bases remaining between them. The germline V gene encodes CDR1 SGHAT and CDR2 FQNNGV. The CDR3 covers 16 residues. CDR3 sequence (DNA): TGTGCCAGCAGCTCCAGCGGGCCGCCCCGCTCCTACGAGCAGTACTTC. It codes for CASSSSGPPRSYEQYF.

DNA of the CDR3: TGCGCCAGCAGCTTGAACAGGGGAGGTTGGGCCTACGAGCAGTACTTC. It is translated as CASSLNRGGWAYEQYF. V is TRBV5-1 and J is TRBJ2-7, with D possibly TRBD1 on 7 matching bases. CDR1 and CDR2 from the germline V gene are SGHRS and YFSETQ. The CDR3 runs 16 residues. V lost 1 base to trimming and J lost 2 bases, with 16 bases between them.

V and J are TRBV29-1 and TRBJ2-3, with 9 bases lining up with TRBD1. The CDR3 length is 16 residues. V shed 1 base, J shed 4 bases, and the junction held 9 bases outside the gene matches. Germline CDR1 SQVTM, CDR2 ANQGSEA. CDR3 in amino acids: CSVEALPTGGPDTQYF. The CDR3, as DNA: TGCAGCGTTGAAGCGCTACCAACAGGGGGCCCAGATACGCAGTATTTT.

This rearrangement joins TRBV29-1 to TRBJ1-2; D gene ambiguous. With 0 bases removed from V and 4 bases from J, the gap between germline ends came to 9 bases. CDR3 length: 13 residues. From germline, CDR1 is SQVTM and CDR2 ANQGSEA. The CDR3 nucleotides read TGCAGCGTTGAAGATCGGATAGCCTATGGCTACACCTTC. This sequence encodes CSVEDRIAYGYTF. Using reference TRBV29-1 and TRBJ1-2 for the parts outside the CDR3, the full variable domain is SAVISQKPSRDICQRGTSLTIQCQVDSQVTMMFWYRQQPGQSLTLIATANQGSEATYESGFVIDKFPISRPNLTFSTLTVSNMSPEDSSIYLCSVEDRIAYGYTFGSGTRLTVV.

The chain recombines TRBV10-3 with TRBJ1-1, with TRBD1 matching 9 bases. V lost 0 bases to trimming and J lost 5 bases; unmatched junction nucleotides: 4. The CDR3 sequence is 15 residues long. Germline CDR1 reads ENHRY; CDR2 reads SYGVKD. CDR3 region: CAISESGQGRTEAFF. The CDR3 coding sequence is TGTGCCATCAGTGAGTCCGGACAGGGGAGGACTGAAGCTTTCTTT.

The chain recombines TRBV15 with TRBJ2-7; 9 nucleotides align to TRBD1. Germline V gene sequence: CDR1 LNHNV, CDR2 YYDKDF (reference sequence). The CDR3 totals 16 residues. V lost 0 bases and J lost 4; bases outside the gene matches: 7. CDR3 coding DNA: TGTGCCACCAGCAGAGATCGGGGACAGGGTAAATACGAGCAGTACTTC. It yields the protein CATSRDRGQGKYEQYF.

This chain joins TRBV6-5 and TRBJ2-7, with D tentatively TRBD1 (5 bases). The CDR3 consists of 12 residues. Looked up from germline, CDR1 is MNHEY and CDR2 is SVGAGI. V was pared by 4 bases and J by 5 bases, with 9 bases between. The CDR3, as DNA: TGTGCCAGCAGTTGGGGCCTCCACGAGCAGTACTTC. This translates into CASSWGLHEQYF.

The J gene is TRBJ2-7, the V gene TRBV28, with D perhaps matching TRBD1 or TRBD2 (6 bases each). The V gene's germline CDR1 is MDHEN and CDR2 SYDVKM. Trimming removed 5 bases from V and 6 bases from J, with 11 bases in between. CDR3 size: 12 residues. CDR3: CASSRGPREQYF. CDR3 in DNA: TGTGCCAGCAGTCGGGGGCCGCGCGAGCAGTACTTC.

The CDR3 reads CASSGLAGNPGDTQYF. CDR3 nucleotides: TGCGCCAGCAGTGGATTGGCGGGAAACCCTGGGGATACGCAGTATTTT. V usage is TRBV23-1 and J usage is TRBJ2-3; TRBD2 might be the D (6 bases). TRBV23-1 is reported as an ORF; its role is uncertain. The CDR3 contains 16 residues. Trimming pared 5 bases from V and 6 bases from J, leaving 21 bases between.